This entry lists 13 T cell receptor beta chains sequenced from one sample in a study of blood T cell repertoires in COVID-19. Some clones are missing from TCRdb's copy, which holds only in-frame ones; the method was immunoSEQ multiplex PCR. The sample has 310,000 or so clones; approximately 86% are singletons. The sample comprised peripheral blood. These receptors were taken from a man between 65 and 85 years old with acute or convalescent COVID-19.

The CDR3 spells CASSPGGTWGTEAFF. For the CDR3, the DNA is TGTGCCAGCAGCCCCGGGGGGACCTGGGGGACTGAAGCTTTCTTT. The chain recombines TRBV3-1 (or the pseudogene TRBV3-2) with TRBJ1-1, with D possibly TRBD1 on 5 matching bases. With 4 bases removed from V and 5 bases from J, the gap between germline ends came to 17 bases. This CDR3 region has 15 residues. The germline V gene encodes CDR1 LGHDT and CDR2 YNNKEL (reference sequence).

CDR3 amino acids: CASSQDFYRTSGTYNEQFF. Here the CDR3 DNA reads TGCGCCAGCAGCCAAGATTTTTATAGGACTAGCGGAACTTACAATGAGCAGTTCTTC. J is TRBJ2-1 and V is TRBV4-3, with 10 bases fitting TRBD2. Per germline, CDR1 LGHNA and CDR2 YSLEER. After removal of 0 bases from V and 4 bases from J, the junction contained 12 bases not matched to a gene. There are 19 residues in the CDR3.

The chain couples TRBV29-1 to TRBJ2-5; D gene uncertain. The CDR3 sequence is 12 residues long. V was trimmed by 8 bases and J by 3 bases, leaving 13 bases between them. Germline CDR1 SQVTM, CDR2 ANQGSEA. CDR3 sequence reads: CSSGHQKETQYF. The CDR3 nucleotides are TGCAGCTCTGGGCATCAGAAAGAGACCCAGTACTTC.

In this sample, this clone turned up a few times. CDR3 coding DNA: TGTGCCAGTGGGGACAGGGGAGACACCGGGGAGCTGTTTTTT. Translating gives CASGDRGDTGELFF. V is TRBV19 and J is TRBJ2-2, with 10 nucleotides matching TRBD1. V lost 8 bases, J lost 3 bases, and 3 bases stayed unmatched. The CDR3 extends over 14 amino acids. Germline CDR1 reads LNHDA; CDR2 reads SQIVND (reference sequence).

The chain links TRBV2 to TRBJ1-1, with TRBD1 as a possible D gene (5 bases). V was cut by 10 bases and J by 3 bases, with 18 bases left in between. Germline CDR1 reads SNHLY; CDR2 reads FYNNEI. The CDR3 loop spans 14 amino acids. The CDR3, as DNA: TGTGCCACCCAAGACAGAAACGAAGACACTGAAGCTTTCTTT. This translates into CATQDRNEDTEAFF.

CDR3 region: CASSLHNKNTGELFF. Written as DNA, the CDR3 is TGTGCCAGCAGCCTACACAACAAAAACACCGGGGAGCTGTTTTTT. V gene TRBV3-1 (or the pseudogene TRBV3-2) combines with J gene TRBJ2-2; the D is unclear. This CDR3 has 15 residues. CDR1 and CDR2 from the germline V gene are LGHDT and YNNKEL (reference sequence). V was shortened by 4 bases and J by 2 bases, with 11 bases between the two germline ends.

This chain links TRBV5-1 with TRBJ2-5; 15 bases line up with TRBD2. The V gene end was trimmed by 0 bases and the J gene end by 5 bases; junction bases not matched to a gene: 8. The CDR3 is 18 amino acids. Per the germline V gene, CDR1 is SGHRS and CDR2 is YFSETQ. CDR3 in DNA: TGCGCCAGCAGCTTGGCCCCGGGACTAGCGGGAGGACTGGAGACCCAGTACTTC. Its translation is CASSLAPGLAGGLETQYF.

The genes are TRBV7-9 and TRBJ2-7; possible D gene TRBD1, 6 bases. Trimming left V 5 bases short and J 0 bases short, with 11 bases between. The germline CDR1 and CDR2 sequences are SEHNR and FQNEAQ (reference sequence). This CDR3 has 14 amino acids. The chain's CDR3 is CASSPWDTSYEQYF. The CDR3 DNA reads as TGTGCCAGCAGCCCGTGGGACACCTCCTACGAGCAGTACTTC.

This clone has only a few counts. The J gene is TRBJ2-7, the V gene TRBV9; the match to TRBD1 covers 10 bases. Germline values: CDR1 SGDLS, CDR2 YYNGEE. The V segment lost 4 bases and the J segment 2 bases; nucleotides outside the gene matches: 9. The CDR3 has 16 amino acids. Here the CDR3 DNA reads TGTGCCAGCAGCAAATCACCGGGACAGGGGACCTACGAGCAGTACTTC. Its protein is CASSKSPGQGTYEQYF.

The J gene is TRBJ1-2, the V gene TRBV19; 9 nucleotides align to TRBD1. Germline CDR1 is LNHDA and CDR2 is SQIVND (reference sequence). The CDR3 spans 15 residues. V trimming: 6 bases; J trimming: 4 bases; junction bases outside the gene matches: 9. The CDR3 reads CASRTGQGTPYGYTF. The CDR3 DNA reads TGTGCCAGTAGGACGGGACAGGGAACTCCCTATGGCTACACCTTC.

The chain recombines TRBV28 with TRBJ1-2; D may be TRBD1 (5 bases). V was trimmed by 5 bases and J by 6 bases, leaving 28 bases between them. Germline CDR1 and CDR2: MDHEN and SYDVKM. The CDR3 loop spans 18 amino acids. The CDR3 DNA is TGTGCCAGCAGTGCACCCGGCCTCCCTGGGGCCAATCTTCATGGCTACACCTTC. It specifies CASSAPGLPGANLHGYTF.

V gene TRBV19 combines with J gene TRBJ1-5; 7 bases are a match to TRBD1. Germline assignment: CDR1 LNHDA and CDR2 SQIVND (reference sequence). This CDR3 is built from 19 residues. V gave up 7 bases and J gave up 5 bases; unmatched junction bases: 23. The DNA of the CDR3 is TGTGCCAGTAATAACCCAGGGGGACACACGGCCACTGAGGATCAGCCCCAGCATTTT. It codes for CASNNPGGHTATEDQPQHF.

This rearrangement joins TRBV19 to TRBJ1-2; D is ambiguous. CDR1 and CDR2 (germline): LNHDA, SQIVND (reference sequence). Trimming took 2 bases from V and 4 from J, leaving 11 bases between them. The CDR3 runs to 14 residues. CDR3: CASSISHLAYGYTF. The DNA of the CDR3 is TGTGCCAGTAGTATAAGCCACCTAGCCTATGGCTACACCTTC.